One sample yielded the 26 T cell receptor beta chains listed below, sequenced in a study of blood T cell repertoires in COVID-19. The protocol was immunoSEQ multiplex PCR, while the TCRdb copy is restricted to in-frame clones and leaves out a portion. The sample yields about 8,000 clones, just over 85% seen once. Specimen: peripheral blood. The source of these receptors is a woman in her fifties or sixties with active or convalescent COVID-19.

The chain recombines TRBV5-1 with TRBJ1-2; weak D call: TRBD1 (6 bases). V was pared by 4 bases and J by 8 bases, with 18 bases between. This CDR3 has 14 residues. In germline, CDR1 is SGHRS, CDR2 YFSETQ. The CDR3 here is CASSPWDTDWGYTF. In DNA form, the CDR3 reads TGCGCCAGCAGCCCCTGGGACACTGACTGGGGCTACACCTTC.

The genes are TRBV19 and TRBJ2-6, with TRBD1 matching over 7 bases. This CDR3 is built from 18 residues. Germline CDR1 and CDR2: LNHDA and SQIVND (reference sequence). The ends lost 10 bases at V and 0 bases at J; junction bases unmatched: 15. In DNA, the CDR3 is TGTGCCACCTCAATGGGTCGGGACAGCTTCTCTGGGGCCAACGTCCTGACTTTC. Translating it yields CATSMGRDSFSGANVLTF. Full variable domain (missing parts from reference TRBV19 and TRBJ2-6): DGGITQSPKYLFRKEGQNVTLSCEQNLNHDAMYWYRQDPGQGLRLIYYSQIVNDFQKGDIAEGYSVSREKKESFPLTVTSAQKNPTAFYLCATSMGRDSFSGANVLTFGAGSRLTVL.

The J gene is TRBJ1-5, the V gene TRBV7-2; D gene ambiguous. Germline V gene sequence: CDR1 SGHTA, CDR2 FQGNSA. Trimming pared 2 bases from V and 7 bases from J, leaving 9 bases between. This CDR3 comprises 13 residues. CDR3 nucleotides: TGTGCCAGCAGCTTAACAAACCAACAGCCCCAGCATTTT. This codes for CASSLTNQQPQHF. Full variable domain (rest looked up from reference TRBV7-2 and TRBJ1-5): GAGVSQSPSNKVTEKGKDVELRCDPISGHTALYWYRQSLGQGLEFLIYFQGNSAPDKSGLPSDRFSAERTGGSVSTLTIQRTQQEDSAVYLCASSLTNQQPQHFGDGTRLSIL.

CDR3 loop: CASSSSGTFYNEQFF. The CDR3 DNA is TGTGCCAGCAGTTCCAGCGGAACCTTCTACAATGAGCAGTTCTTC. The V call is TRBV2, the J call TRBJ2-1, with TRBD2 as a possible D gene (5 bases). This CDR3 has 15 residues. Per germline, CDR1 SNHLY and CDR2 FYNNEI. V shed 5 bases and J shed 3 bases, with 14 bases lying between them.

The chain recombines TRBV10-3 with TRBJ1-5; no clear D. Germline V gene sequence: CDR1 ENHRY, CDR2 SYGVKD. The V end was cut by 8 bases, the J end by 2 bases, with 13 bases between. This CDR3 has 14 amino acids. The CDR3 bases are TGTGCCATCGCAAGGGAGGTGGGCAATCAGCCCCAGCATTTT. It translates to CAIAREVGNQPQHF.

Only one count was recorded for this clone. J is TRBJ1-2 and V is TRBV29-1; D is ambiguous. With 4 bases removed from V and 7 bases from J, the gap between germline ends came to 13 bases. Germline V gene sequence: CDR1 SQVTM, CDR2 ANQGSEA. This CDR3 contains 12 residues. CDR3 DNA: TGCAGCGTTGTCCTTGCGGGTAGTGGCTACACCTTC. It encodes CSVVLAGSGYTF.

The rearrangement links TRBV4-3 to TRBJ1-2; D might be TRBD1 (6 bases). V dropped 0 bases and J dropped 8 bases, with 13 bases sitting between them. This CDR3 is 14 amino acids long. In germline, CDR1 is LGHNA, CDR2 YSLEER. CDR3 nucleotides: TGCGCCAGCAGCCAAGATATCCAGGGGAAGGGCTACACCTTC. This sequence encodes CASSQDIQGKGYTF.

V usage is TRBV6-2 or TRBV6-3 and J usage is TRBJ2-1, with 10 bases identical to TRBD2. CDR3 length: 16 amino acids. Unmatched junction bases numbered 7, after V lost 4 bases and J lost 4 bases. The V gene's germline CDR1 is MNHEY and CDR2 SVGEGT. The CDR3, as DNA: TGTGCCAGCAGTTCCCCTCTAGCGGGAGCTTACAATGAGCAGTTCTTC. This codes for CASSSPLAGAYNEQFF.

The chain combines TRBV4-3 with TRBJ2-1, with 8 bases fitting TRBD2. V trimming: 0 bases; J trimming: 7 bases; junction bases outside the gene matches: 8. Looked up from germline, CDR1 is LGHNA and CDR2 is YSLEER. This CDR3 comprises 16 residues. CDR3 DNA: TGCGCCAGCAGCCAAGAAACGGGGGGGCACTATAATGAGCAGTTCTTC. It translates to CASSQETGGHYNEQFF.

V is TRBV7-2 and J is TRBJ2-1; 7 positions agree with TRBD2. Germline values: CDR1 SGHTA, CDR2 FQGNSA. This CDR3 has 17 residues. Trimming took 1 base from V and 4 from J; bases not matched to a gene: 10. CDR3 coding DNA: TGTGCCAGCAGCTTAGTATTGTCGGGAGGAGAATACAATGAGCAGTTCTTC. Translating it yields CASSLVLSGGEYNEQFF.

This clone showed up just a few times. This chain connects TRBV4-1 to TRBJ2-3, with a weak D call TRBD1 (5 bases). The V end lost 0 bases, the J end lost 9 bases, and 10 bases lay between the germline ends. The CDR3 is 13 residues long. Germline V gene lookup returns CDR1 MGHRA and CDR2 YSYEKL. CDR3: CASSQEVRTTQYF. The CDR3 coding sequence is TGCGCCAGCAGCCAAGAAGTGAGGACAACGCAGTATTTT.

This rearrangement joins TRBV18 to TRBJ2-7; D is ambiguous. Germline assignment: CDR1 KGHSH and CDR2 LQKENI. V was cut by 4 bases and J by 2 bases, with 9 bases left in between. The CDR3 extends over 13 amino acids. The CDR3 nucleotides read TGTGCCAGCTCACTCGAACAGACCTACGAGCAGTACTTC. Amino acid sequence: CASSLEQTYEQYF.

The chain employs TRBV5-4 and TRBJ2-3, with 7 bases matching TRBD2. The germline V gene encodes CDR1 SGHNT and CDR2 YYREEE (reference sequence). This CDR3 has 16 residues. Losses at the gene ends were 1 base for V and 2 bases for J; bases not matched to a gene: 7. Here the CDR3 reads CASSLLGGGPTDTQYF. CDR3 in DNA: TGTGCCAGCAGCTTGTTGGGGGGGGGACCCACAGATACGCAGTATTTT. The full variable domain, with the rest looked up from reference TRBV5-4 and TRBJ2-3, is ETGVTQSPTHLIKTRGQQVTLRCSSQSGHNTVSWYQQALGQGPQFIFQYYREEENGRGNFPPRFSGLQFPNYSSELNVNALELDDSALYLCASSLLGGGPTDTQYFGPGTRLTVL.

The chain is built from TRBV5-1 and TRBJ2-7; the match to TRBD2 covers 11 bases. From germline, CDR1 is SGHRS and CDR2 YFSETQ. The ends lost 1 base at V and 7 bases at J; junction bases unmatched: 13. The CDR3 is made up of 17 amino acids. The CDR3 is CASSLSVAGGGYEEQYF. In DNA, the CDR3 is TGCGCCAGCAGCTTGTCGGTAGCGGGAGGGGGATACGAGGAGCAGTACTTC.

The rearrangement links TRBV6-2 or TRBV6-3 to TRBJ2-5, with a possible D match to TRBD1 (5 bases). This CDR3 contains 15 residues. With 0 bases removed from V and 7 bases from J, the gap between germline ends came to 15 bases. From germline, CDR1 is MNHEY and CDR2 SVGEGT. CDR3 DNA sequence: TGTGCCAGCAGTTACTCCAGGGCCCCGGTAGGGACCCAGTACTTC. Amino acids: CASSYSRAPVGTQYF.

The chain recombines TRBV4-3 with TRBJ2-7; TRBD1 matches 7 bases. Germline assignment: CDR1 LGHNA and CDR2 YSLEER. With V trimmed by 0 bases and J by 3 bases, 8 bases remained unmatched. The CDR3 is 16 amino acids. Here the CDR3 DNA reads TGCGCCAGCAGCCAAGATCCCGGGACAGCTGGCTACGAGCAGTACTTC. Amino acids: CASSQDPGTAGYEQYF.

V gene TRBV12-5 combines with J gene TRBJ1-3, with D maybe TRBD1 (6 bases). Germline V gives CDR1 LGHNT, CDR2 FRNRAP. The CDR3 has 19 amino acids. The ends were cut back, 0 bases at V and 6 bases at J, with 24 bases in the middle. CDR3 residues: CASGLVLIFQGLAENTIYF. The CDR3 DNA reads TGTGCTAGTGGTTTGGTACTGATCTTTCAGGGGCTAGCCGAAAACACCATATATTTT.

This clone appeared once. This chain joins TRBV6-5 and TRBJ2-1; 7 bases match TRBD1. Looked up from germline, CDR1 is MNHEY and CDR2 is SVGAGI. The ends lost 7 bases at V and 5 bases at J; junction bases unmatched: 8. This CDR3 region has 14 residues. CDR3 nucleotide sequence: TGTGCCAGCAAACCGGGACAGCCGAACAATGAGCAGTTCTTC. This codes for CASKPGQPNNEQFF.

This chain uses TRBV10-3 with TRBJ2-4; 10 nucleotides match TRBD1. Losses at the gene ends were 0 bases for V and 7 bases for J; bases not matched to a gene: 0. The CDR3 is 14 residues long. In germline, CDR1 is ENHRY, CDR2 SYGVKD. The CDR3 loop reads CAISESGQGNIQYF. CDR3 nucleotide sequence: TGTGCCATCAGTGAGTCGGGACAGGGGAACATTCAGTACTTC.

The CDR3 DNA follows: TGTGCCAGCAGTTTAAGACAGGTTGGGACCCAGTACTTC. Its translation is CASSLRQVGTQYF. This chain uses TRBV27 with TRBJ2-5; D might be TRBD1 (6 bases). This CDR3 has 13 residues. V was cut by 2 bases and J by 7 bases, with 11 bases left in between. The germline CDR1 and CDR2 sequences are MNHEY and SMNVEV (reference sequence).

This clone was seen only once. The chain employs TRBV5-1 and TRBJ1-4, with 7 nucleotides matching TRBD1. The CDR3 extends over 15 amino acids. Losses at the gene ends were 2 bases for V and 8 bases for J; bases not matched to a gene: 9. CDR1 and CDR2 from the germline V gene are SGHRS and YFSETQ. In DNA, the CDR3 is TGCGCCAGCAGCTTTATGGCGCAGGGGGGAGAAAAACTGTTTTTT. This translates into CASSFMAQGGEKLFF.

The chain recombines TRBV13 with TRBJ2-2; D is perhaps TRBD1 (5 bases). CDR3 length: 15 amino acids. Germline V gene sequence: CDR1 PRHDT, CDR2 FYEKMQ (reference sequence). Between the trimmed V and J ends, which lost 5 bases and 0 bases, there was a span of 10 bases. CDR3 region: CASSRRAANTGELFF. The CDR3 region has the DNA TGTGCCAGCAGCCGCAGGGCTGCGAACACCGGGGAGCTGTTTTTT.

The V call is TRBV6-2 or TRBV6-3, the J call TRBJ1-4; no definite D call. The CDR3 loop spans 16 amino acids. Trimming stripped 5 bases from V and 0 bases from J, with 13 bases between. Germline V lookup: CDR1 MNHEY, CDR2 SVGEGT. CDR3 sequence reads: CASSDTSAATNEKLFF. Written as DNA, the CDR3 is TGTGCCAGCAGTGATACCAGTGCTGCAACTAATGAAAAACTGTTTTTT.

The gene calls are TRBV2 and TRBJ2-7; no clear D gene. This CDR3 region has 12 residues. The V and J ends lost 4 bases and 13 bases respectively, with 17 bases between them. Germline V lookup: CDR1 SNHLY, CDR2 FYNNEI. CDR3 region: CASSAAESTPYF. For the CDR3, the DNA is TGTGCCAGCAGTGCGGCGGAGTCAACCCCTTACTTC.

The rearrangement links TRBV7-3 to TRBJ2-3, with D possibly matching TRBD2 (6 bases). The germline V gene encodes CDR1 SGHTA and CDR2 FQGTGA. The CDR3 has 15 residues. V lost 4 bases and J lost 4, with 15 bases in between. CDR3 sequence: CASSSLLAPADTQYF. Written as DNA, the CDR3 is TGTGCCAGCAGCTCCTTACTAGCACCCGCAGATACGCAGTATTTT. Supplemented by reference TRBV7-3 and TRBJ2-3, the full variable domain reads GAGVSQTPSNKVTEKGKYVELRCDPISGHTALYWYRQSLGQGPEFLIYFQGTGAADDSGLPNDRFFAVRPEGSVSTLKIQRTERGDSAVYLCASSSLLAPADTQYFGPGTRLTVL.

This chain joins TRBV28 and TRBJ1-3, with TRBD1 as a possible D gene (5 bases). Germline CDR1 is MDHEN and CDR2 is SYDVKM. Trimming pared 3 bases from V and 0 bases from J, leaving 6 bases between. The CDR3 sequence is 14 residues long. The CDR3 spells CASSFQGSGNTIYF. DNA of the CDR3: TGTGCCAGCAGTTTCCAGGGCTCTGGAAACACCATATATTTT.